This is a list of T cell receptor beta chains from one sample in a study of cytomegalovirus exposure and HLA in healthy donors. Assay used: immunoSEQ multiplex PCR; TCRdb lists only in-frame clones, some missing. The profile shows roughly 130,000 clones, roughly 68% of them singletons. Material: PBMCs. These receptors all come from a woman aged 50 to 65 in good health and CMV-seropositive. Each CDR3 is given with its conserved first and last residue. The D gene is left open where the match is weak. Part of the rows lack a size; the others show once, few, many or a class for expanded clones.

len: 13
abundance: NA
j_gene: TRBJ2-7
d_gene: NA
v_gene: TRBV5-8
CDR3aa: CASSLEQGNEQYF

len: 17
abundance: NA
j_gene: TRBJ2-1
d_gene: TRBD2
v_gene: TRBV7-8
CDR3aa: CASSLEAGGGSYNEQFF

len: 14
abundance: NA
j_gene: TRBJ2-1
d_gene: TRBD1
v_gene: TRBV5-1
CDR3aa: CASSSGQGMNEQFF

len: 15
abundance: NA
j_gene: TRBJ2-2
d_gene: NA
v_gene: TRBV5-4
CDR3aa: CASSFPRGNTGELFF

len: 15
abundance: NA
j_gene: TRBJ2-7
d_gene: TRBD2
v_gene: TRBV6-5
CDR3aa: CASRREADNSYEQYF

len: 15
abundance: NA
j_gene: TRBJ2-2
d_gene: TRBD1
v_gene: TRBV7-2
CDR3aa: CASVRGGAGTGELFF

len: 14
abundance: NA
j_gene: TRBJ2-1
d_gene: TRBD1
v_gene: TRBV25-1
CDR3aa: CAAGGTGLINEQFF

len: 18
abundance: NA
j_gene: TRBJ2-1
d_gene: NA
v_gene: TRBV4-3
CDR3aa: CASSLSATGRSSYNEQFF

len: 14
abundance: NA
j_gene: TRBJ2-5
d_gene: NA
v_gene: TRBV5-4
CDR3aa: CASSLRGEAETQYF

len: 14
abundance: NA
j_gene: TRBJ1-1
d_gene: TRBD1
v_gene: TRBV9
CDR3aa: CASSVLGTASEAFF

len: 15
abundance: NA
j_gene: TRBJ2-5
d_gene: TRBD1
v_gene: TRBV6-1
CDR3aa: CASSLTGAEQETQYF

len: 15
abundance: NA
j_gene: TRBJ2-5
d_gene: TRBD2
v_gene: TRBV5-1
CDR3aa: CASSLGSSGGETQYF

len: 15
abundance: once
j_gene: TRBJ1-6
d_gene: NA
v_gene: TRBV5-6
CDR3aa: CASSLFRTGNSPLHF

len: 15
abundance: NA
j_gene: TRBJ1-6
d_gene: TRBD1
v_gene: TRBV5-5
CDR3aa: CASSSGTGRNSPLHF

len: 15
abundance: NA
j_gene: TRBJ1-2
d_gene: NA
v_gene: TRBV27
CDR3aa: CASSSKEAYHYGYTF

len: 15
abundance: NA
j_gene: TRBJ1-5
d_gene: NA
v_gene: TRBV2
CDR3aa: CASSEESGSNQPQHF

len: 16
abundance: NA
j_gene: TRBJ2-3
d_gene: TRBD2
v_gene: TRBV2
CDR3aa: CASSVRASGYTDTQYF

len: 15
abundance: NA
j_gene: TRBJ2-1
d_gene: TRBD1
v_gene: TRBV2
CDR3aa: CASSRRTGGGDEQFF

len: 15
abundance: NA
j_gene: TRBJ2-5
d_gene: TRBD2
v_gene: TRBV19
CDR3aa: CASSNLAGSSREQYF

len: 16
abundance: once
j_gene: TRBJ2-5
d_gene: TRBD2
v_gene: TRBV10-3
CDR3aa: CAISDSGGLTQETQYF

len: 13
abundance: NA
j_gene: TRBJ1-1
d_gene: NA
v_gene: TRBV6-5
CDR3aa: CASSFGEDTEAFF

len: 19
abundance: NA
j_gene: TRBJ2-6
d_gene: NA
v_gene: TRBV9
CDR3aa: CASSVGILDRPPGANVLTF

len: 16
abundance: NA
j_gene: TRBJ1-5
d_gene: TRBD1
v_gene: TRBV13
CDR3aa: CASRGRSRTGGQPQHF